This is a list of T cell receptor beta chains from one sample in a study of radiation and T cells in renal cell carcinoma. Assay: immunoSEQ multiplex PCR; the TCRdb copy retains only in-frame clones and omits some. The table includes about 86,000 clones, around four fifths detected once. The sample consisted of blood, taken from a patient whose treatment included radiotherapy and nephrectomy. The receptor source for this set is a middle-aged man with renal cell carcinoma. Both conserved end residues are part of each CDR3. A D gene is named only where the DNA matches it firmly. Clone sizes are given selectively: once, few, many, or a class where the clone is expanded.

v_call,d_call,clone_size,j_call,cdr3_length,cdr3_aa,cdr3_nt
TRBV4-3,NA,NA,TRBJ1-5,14,CASSQGFLNQPQHF,TGCGCCAGCAGCCAAGGGTTTCTGAATCAGCCCCAGCATTTT
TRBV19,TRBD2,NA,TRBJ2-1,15,CASSILERGGNEQFF,TGTGCCAGTAGTATTCTCGAGCGGGGGGGCAATGAGCAGTTCTTC
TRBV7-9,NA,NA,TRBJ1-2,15,CASSFAGSRPYGYTF,TGTGCCAGCAGCTTTGCAGGGTCCAGACCCTATGGCTACACCTTC
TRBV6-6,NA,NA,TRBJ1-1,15,CASSYSGGRVTEAFF,TGTGCCAGCAGTTACTCGGGGGGAAGGGTCACTGAAGCTTTCTTT
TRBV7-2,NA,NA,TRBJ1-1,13,CASSLRMNTEAFF,TGTGCCAGCAGCTTAAGGATGAACACTGAAGCTTTCTTT
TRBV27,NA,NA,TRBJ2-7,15,CASRYQGANSYEQYF,TGTGCCAGCAGATACCAGGGTGCGAATTCCTACGAGCAGTACTTC
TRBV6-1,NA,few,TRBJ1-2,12,CASSEAAGGYTF,TGTGCCAGCAGTGAGGCAGCAGGAGGCTACACCTTC
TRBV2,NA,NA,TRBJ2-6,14,CASRVQGLANVLTF,TGTGCCAGCAGAGTCCAGGGTTTGGCCAACGTCCTGACTTTC
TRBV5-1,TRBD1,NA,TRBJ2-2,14,CASSPGQGAGELFF,TGCGCCAGCAGCCCGGGACAGGGGGCCGGGGAGCTGTTTTTT
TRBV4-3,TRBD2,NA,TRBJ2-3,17,CASSQALAGGLGDTQYF,TGCGCCAGCAGCCAAGCTTTAGCGGGGGGGCTTGGGGATACGCAGTATTTT
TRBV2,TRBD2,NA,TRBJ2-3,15,CASSRLAGGGDTQYF,TGTGCCAGCAGCCGACTAGCGGGAGGGGGAGATACGCAGTATTTT
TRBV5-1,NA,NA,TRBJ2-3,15,CASSLADGSTDTQYF,TGCGCCAGCAGCTTGGCCGACGGAAGCACAGATACGCAGTATTTT
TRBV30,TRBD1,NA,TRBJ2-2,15,CAWSVQGEVTGELFF,TGTGCCTGGAGTGTACAGGGGGAGGTCACCGGGGAGCTGTTTTTT
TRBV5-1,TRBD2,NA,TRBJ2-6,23,CASSSRLAGGKGRLSSGANVLTF,TGCGCCAGCAGCTCCCGACTAGCGGGGGGGAAAGGCCGTCTCAGCTCTGGGGCCAACGTCCTGACTTTC
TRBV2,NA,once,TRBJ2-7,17,CASSLRRTGTVSYEQYF,TGTGCCAGCAGTTTGCGGAGGACCGGGACTGTGTCATACGAGCAGTACTTC
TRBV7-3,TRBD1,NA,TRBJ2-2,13,CASSDRGPGELFF,TGTGCCAGCAGTGACAGGGGGCCCGGGGAGCTGTTTTTT
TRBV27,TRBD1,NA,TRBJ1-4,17,CASSLSYSGQTNEKLFF,TGTGCCAGCAGTTTATCGTATTCGGGACAGACGAATGAAAAACTGTTTTTT
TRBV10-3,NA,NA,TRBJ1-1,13,CAINRSGNTEAFF,TGTGCCATCAACCGGTCAGGAAACACTGAAGCTTTCTTT
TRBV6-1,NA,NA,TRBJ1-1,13,CASSEWGKDLAFF,TGTGCCAGCAGTGAGTGGGGAAAGGACTTGGCTTTCTTT
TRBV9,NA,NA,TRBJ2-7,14,CASSTRESSYEQYF,TGTGCCAGCAGCACTCGCGAGAGCTCCTACGAGCAGTACTTC
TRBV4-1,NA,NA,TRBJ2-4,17,CASSQEVVEIAKNIQYF,TGCGCCAGCAGCCAAGAGGTTGTAGAAATAGCCAAAAACATTCAGTACTTC
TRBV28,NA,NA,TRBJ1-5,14,CASGSPYSNQPQHF,TGTGCCAGCGGCAGCCCGTATAGCAATCAGCCCCAGCATTTT
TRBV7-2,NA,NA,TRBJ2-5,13,CASTLEYQETQYF,TGTGCCAGCACATTAGAGTACCAAGAGACCCAGTACTTC
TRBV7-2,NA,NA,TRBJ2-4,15,CASSLGGPDKNIQYF,TGTGCCAGCAGCTTAGGGGGGCCGGACAAAAACATTCAGTACTTC
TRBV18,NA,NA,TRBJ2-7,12,CASSPEEFQQYF,TGTGCCAGCTCTCCCGAAGAATTCCAGCAGTACTTC
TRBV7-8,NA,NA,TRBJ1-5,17,CASSLVSRGGSNQPQHF,TGTGCCAGCAGCTTAGTTTCGAGGGGCGGTAGCAATCAGCCCCAGCATTTT
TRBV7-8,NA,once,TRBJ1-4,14,CASSLNSGIEKLFF,TGTGCCAGCAGCTTAAACTCCGGCATTGAAAAACTGTTTTTT
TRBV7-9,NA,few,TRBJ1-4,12,CASRYLNEKLFF,TGTGCCAGCAGGTATCTCAATGAAAAACTGTTTTTT
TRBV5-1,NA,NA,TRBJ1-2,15,CASSLSEGAGYGYTF,TGCGCCAGCAGCTTGTCAGAAGGGGCCGGCTATGGCTACACCTTC
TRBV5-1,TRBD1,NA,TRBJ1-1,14,CASSLAIGTEEAFF,TGCGCCAGCAGCTTGGCTATAGGGACAGAAGAAGCTTTCTTT
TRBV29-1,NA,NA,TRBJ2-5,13,CSVQGTSKETQYF,TGCAGCGTTCAGGGGACCTCAAAAGAGACCCAGTACTTC